Listed here are 23 T cell receptor beta chains from one sample, sequenced in a study of T cell changes during pregnancy in multiple sclerosis (dated by TCRdb to between 2018 and 2021). The method behind the library was the immunoSEQ multiplex PCR assay. The table was pulled from immuneACCESS by TCRdb, which kept in-frame rearrangements only. Such tables lose some clones; where checked, under half of the loss comes from unresolved V genes, and the rest has no known cause. The sample table holds about 93,000 clones, of which 91% were seen once. The ten largest clones capture 1.5% to 2% of the sample. This specimen consisted of peripheral blood, obtained after pregnancy. All receptors come from a female donor in good health, enrolled as a control in a pregnancy study.

The rearrangement uses TRBV6-1 and TRBJ1-3, with a possible D match to TRBD1 (6 bases). The length of the CDR3 is 13 residues. Germline assignment: CDR1 MNHNS and CDR2 SASEGT. Trimming cost V 8 bases and J 8 bases, with 16 bases left between them. CDR3 protein: CASLRGASYTIYF. CDR3 bases: TGTGCCAGCCTCCGGGGGGCTAGCTACACCATATATTTT.

V usage is TRBV6-6 and J usage is TRBJ2-5; 9 bases align to TRBD2. Germline CDR1 and CDR2: MNHNY and SVGAGI (reference sequence). The CDR3 loop spans 15 amino acids. Trimming took 6 bases from V and 8 from J; bases not matched to a gene: 13. The CDR3: CASRPSGRGGQTQYF. As DNA, the CDR3 is TGTGCCAGCAGGCCGTCGGGGCGGGGGGGCCAAACCCAGTACTTC.

V and J are TRBV27 and TRBJ2-2, with a weak D call TRBD1 (6 bases). The CDR3 covers 16 residues. Trimming removed 3 bases from V and 6 bases from J, with 17 bases in between. Germline V gives CDR1 MNHEY, CDR2 SMNVEV (reference sequence). The CDR3 DNA follows: TGTGCCAGCAGTTTCATCCGGGACAACGAGTCCGGGGAGCTGTTTTTT. Its protein product is CASSFIRDNESGELFF.

This clone was seen only once. CDR3 sequence: CASSQVAGSNQPQHF. CDR3 bases: TGTGCCAGCAGCCAAGTCGCCGGGAGCAATCAGCCCCAGCATTTT. The chain is built from TRBV4-2 and TRBJ1-5; D unclear. CDR1 and CDR2 (germline): LGHNA, YNFKEQ. The CDR3 totals 15 residues. Trimming left V 1 base short and J 1 base short, with 8 bases between.

J is TRBJ2-4 and V is TRBV4-1; D might be TRBD2 (6 bases). Germline V gene lookup returns CDR1 MGHRA and CDR2 YSYEKL. The V gene lost 1 base and the J gene lost 4 bases, with 20 bases spanning the gap. The CDR3 runs to 18 residues. CDR3: CASSQVMGAGTSKNIQYF. Here the CDR3 DNA reads TGCGCCAGCAGCCAAGTTATGGGAGCCGGGACTTCAAAAAACATTCAGTACTTC.

The chain combines TRBV7-6 with TRBJ2-5; D is unclear. CDR1 is SGHVS and CDR2 is FNYEAQ in the germline V gene. Trimming cost V 2 bases and J 5 bases, with 15 bases left between them. The CDR3 covers 15 residues. As DNA, the CDR3 is TGTGCCAGCAGCTTATTGGCAGGTGAAGTTGAGACCCAGTACTTC. Translated: CASSLLAGEVETQYF.

The rearrangement uses TRBV6-1 and TRBJ1-5; 7 bases map to TRBD1. The V and J ends lost 1 base and 9 bases, in that order; junction bases with no gene match: 0. The CDR3 spans 12 residues. Germline V gives CDR1 MNHNS, CDR2 SASEGT. CDR3 amino acids: CASSEGTGPQHF. The DNA of the CDR3 is TGTGCCAGCAGTGAAGGGACAGGGCCCCAGCATTTT.

This rearrangement joins TRBV27 to TRBJ2-3; 7 nucleotides line up with TRBD2. Germline V gives CDR1 MNHEY, CDR2 SMNVEV (reference sequence). V was pared by 7 bases and J by 5 bases, with 6 bases of the junction left unmatched. The CDR3 covers 13 residues. This chain's CDR3 is CASTGLVGDTQYF. For the CDR3, the DNA is TGTGCCAGCACAGGACTAGTCGGAGATACGCAGTATTTT.

CDR3: CASSRQGDSYNEQFF. The CDR3 DNA reads as TGCGCCAGCAGCCGCCAGGGGGACTCCTACAATGAGCAGTTCTTC. The chain has TRBV4-3 and TRBJ2-1; 7 bases are a match to TRBD1. V dropped 4 bases and J dropped 0; count of bases not matched to a gene: 3. This CDR3 spans 15 amino acids. The germline V gene has CDR1 LGHNA and CDR2 YSLEER.

This sequence joins TRBV6-5 and TRBJ1-4; 8 nucleotides agree with TRBD1. V shed 9 bases, J shed 8 bases, and the junction held 2 bases outside the gene matches. CDR3 length: 11 residues. The germline V gene has CDR1 MNHEY and CDR2 SVGAGI. The CDR3 protein is CASGQGEKLFF. The CDR3 DNA sequence: TGTGCCAGTGGACAGGGCGAAAAACTGTTTTTT.

The V gene is TRBV7-2, the J gene TRBJ1-2, with D tentatively TRBD1 (6 bases). Trimming pared 5 bases from V and 8 bases from J, leaving 18 bases between. Germline CDR1 SGHTA, CDR2 FQGNSA. The CDR3 covers 14 residues. DNA of the CDR3: TGTGCCAGCAGCCTTGGGACATTGGCGCGCGGCTACACCTTC. This sequence encodes CASSLGTLARGYTF.

The V gene is TRBV4-1, the J gene TRBJ2-3, with 9 bases that match TRBD1. CDR1 and CDR2 (germline): MGHRA, YSYEKL. Germline trimming cut 3 bases from V and 2 bases from J; bases unmatched to any gene: 3. The CDR3 has 15 amino acids. The CDR3 region has the DNA TGCGCCAGCAGCCAGGACAGGGGAAACACAGATACGCAGTATTTT. Protein product: CASSQDRGNTDTQYF.

This chain links TRBV6-6 with TRBJ1-5, with 7 bases that match TRBD1. The CDR3 is 13 residues long. Looked up from germline, CDR1 is MNHNY and CDR2 is SVGAGI (reference sequence). With V trimmed by 10 bases and J by 5 bases, 8 bases remained unmatched. Here the CDR3 DNA reads TGTGCCACCGGACAGGTTACACATCAGCCCCAGCATTTT. It is translated as CATGQVTHQPQHF.

The chain links TRBV7-9 to TRBJ1-4; tentative D call: TRBD1 (5 bases). V gave up 0 bases and J gave up 12 bases, with 14 bases separating them. The germline V gene encodes CDR1 SEHNR and CDR2 FQNEAQ (reference sequence). The CDR3 is made up of 14 amino acids. CDR3 residues: CASSLASGGGELFF. DNA of the CDR3: TGTGCCAGCAGCTTAGCTTCAGGAGGAGGGGAACTGTTTTTT.

The CDR3 loop reads CASSADRGGFPGYTF. The CDR3 region has the DNA TGTGCCAGCAGTGCCGATCGTGGGGGCTTTCCTGGCTACACCTTC. This chain joins TRBV2 and TRBJ1-2; D might be TRBD1 (6 bases). The CDR3 consists of 15 residues. V gave up 4 bases and J gave up 7 bases, with 19 bases separating them. Germline CDR1 reads SNHLY; CDR2 reads FYNNEI.

This sequence joins TRBV4-3 and TRBJ2-7; 9 positions agree with TRBD2. Germline assignment: CDR1 LGHNA and CDR2 YSLEER. The CDR3 has 16 residues. V trimming: 1 base; J trimming: 5 bases; junction bases outside the gene matches: 9. The CDR3: CASSQGRAGGRDEQYF. The CDR3 DNA is TGCGCCAGCAGCCAAGGGAGGGCGGGGGGGCGCGACGAGCAGTACTTC.

The chain is built from TRBV5-6 and TRBJ1-1; no clear D gene. The germline gives CDR1 SGHDT, CDR2 YYEEEE. The CDR3 extends over 12 amino acids. Deletions cut 5 bases from V and 1 base from J, with 6 bases between. The CDR3 coding sequence is TGTGCCAGCAGGCGTGGGAACACTGAAGCTTTCTTT. This translates into CASRRGNTEAFF.

This chain connects TRBV7-2 to TRBJ1-1; D gene unclear. CDR3 length: 15 residues. The V gene's germline CDR1 is SGHTA and CDR2 FQGNSA. V lost 5 bases and J lost 4, with 17 bases in between. CDR3 nucleotide sequence: TGTGCCAGCAGCAACAGAGCGGGAGCGGCCACTGAAGCTTTCTTT. Its protein is CASSNRAGAATEAFF.

This chain uses TRBV7-8 with TRBJ1-5; D might be TRBD1 (6 bases). Germline V gives CDR1 SGHVS, CDR2 FQNEAQ. The CDR3 has 14 amino acids. V was cut by 5 bases and J by 6 bases, with 14 bases left in between. The CDR3 spells CASSPTTGTQPQHF. CDR3 bases: TGTGCCAGCAGCCCGACCACAGGGACTCAGCCCCAGCATTTT.

The V gene is TRBV4-2, the J gene TRBJ2-3, with D tentatively TRBD1 (7 bases). This CDR3 comprises 17 residues. In germline, CDR1 is LGHNA, CDR2 YNFKEQ. Trimming removed 1 base at V and 0 bases at J, with 14 bases between. The CDR3: CASSQVGGQLSTDTQYF. The CDR3 nucleotides are TGTGCCAGCAGCCAAGTCGGGGGACAGCTAAGCACAGATACGCAGTATTTT.

The chain recombines TRBV19 with TRBJ1-2, with 7 nucleotides matching TRBD1. Germline CDR1 is LNHDA and CDR2 is SQIVND (reference sequence). V shed 10 bases and J 8 bases; nucleotides not matched to a gene: 19. This CDR3 spans 15 amino acids. The CDR3 sequence is CATIPDGTEREGYTF. The DNA for the CDR3 is TGTGCCACAATTCCTGATGGGACAGAGCGAGAAGGCTACACCTTC.

This clone was picked up one time. The CDR3 coding sequence is TGTGCCAGCAGGAGAAGCACAGATACGCAGTATTTT. The encoded protein is CASRRSTDTQYF. The chain is built from TRBV6-5 and TRBJ2-3; the D is unclear. V gave up 6 bases and J gave up 0 bases, with 4 bases separating them. Germline V gene lookup returns CDR1 MNHEY and CDR2 SVGAGI. This CDR3 comprises 12 residues.

CDR3 DNA sequence: TGTGCCTGGAGTGTCGGGACAGAATATGACGAGCAGTACTTC. It specifies CAWSVGTEYDEQYF. The V gene is TRBV30, the J gene TRBJ2-7, with 7 bases lining up with TRBD1. The junction had 7 bases not matched to a gene; V was cut back by 0 bases and J by 5 bases. Germline V gives CDR1 GTSNPN, CDR2 SVGIG (reference sequence). The CDR3 has 14 amino acids.